The TCR beta chain described here comes from a study of vaccination and CD4 T cells after COVID-19. Looking at the study overall: Cellular stimulation was performed using overlapping spike peptides derived from SARS-CoV-2, HCoV-NL63, HCoV-OC43 and HCoV-229E.

The table lists this clonotype with a few counts. Its specificity is not known. Noted treatment: approximately nine-day PBMC culture with coronavirus spike peptide pools or control peptides (ViraFEST assay). Once obtained from cultured CD4+ T cells, the DNA was sequenced using the Oncomine TCR Beta short-read assay. TCRdb recomputed calls from the PCR reads with MiXCR, one row per CDR3 protein. Among about 18,000 distinct CDR3 sequences listed, around 45% were seen once. The sample consisted of CD4+ T cells from blood, cultured in vitro, taken before SARS-CoV-2 vaccination. The sequence derives from a human donor who received a COVID-19 vaccine.

The CDR3 sequence: CASSVSGAVVETQYF. CDR3 coding DNA: TGTGCCAGCAGCGTAAGCGGGGCGGTAGTGGAGACCCAGTACTTC. V usage is TRBV7-3 and J usage is TRBJ2-5, with TRBD2 identical over 7 bases. Losses at the gene ends were 5 bases for V and 5 bases for J; bases not matched to a gene: 11. Per the germline V gene, CDR1 is SGHTA and CDR2 is FQGTGA. The CDR3 is 15 residues long.